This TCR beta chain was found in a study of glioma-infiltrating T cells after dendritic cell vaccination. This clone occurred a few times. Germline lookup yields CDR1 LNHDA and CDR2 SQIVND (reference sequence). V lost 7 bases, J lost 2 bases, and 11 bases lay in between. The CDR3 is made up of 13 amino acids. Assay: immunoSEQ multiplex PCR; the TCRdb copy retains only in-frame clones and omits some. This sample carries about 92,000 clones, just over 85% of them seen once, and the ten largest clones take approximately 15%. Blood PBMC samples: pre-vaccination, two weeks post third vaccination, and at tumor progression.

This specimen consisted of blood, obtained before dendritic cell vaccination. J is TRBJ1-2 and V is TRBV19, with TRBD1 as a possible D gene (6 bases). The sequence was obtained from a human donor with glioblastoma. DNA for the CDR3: TGTGCCAGTAACAGGGAGCCCAACTATGGCTACACCTTC. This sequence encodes CASNREPNYGYTF.